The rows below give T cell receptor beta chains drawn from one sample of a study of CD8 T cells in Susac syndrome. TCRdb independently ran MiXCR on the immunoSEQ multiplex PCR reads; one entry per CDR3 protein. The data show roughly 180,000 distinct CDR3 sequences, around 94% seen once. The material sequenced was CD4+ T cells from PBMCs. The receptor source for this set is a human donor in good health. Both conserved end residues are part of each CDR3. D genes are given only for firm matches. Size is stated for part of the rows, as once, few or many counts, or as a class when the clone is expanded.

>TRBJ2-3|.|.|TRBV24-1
CATEALDTQYF
TGTGCCACGGAGGCCCTAGATACGCAGTATTTT
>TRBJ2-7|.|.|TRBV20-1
CSALRAGGGPDEQYF
TGCAGTGCCCTACGAGCTGGGGGGGGGCCTGACGAGCAGTACTTC
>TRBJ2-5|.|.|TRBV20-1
CSARSLEETQYF
TGCAGTGCTAGATCTCTTGAAGAGACCCAGTACTTC
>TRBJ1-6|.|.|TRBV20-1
CSARAGNSPLHF
TGCAGTGCTAGAGCCGGAAATTCACCCCTCCACTTT
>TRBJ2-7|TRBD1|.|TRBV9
CASSTGQGVYEQYF
TGTGCCAGCAGCACGGGACAGGGAGTCTACGAGCAGTACTTC
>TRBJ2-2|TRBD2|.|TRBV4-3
CASSQGTSVTGELFF
TGCGCCAGCAGCCAAGGGACTAGCGTCACCGGGGAGCTGTTTTTT
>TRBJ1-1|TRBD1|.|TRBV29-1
CSVGGTGEAFF
TGCAGCGTTGGCGGGACAGGGGAAGCTTTCTTT
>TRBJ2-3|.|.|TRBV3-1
CASSLDLRDVDTQYF
TGTGCCAGCAGCCTGGATCTAAGGGATGTCGATACGCAGTATTTT
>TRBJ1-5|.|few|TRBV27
CASSGQNSNQPQHF
TGTGCCAGCAGTGGACAAAATAGCAATCAGCCCCAGCATTTT
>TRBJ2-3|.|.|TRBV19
CASSGRRTDTQYF
TGTGCCAGTAGTGGCCGACGCACAGATACGCAGTATTTT
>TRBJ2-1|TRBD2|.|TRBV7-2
CASSFSGVYNEQFF
TGTGCCAGCAGCTTTAGCGGGGTATACAATGAGCAGTTCTTC
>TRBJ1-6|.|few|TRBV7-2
CASSLDLSALHF
TGTGCCAGCAGCTTAGACCTCTCGGCCCTCCACTTT
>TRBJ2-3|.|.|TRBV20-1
CSASRSTDTQYF
TGCAGTGCTAGCAGAAGCACAGATACGCAGTATTTT
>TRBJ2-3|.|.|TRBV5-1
CASSPTTTSTDTQYF
TGCGCCAGCAGCCCAACTACGACTAGCACAGATACGCAGTATTTT
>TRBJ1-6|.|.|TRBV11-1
CASSLKPGTPLHF
TGTGCCAGCAGCTTAAAACCAGGCACACCCCTCCACTTT
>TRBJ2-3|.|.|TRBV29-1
CSASGGTDTQYF
TGCAGTGCTAGTGGGGGGACAGATACGCAGTATTTT
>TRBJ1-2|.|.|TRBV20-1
CSAHHRAPYGYTF
TGCAGTGCTCATCACAGGGCCCCCTATGGCTACACCTTC
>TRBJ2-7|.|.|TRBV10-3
CAISEIQGYEQYF
TGTGCCATCAGTGAGATCCAAGGGTACGAGCAGTACTTC
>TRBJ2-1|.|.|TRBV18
CASSPNNEQFF
TGTGCCAGCTCACCGAACAATGAGCAGTTCTTC
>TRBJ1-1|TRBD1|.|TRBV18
CASSATGAPTEAFF
TGTGCCAGCTCAGCGACAGGGGCGCCCACTGAAGCTTTCTTT
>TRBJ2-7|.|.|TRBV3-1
CASSLKGGGYEQYF
TGTGCCAGCAGCCTTAAGGGGGGAGGCTACGAGCAGTACTTC
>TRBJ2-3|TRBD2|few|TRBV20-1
CSARTSGGTDTQYF
TGCAGTGCTCGGACTAGCGGGGGAACAGATACGCAGTATTTT
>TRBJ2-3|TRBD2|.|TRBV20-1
CSARVVSGGPTDTQYF
TGCAGTGCTAGAGTGGTTAGCGGGGGGCCCACAGATACGCAGTATTTT
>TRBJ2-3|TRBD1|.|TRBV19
CASTARPQGGTDTQYF
TGTGCCAGTACCGCCCGGCCACAGGGGGGCACAGATACGCAGTATTTT
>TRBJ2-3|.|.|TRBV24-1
CATSDSAADTQYF
TGTGCCACCAGTGATTCGGCGGCGGATACGCAGTATTTT
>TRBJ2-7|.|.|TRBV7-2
CASSLSVTGEQYF
TGTGCCAGCAGCTTATCGGTGACCGGCGAGCAGTACTTC
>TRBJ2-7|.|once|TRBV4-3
CASSQEGHPRYEQYF
TGCGCCAGCAGCCAAGAGGGACACCCAAGGTACGAGCAGTACTTC
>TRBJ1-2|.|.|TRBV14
CASSRGLGRGYTF
TGTGCCAGCAGCCGTGGACTGGGGAGAGGCTACACCTTC
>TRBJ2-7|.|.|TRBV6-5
CASSRLDHEQYF
TGTGCCAGCAGCAGACTAGATCACGAGCAGTACTTC